These T cell receptor beta chains were read from a single sample in a study of T-cell reconstitution after alpha-beta-depleted transplantation in children. Each CDR3 protein gets one entry after TCRdb re-called the PCR reads with MiXCR. The profile covers fewer than 700,000 distinct CDR3 sequences, with 10% to 15% appearing a single time and 2% to 2.5% taken by the ten largest. The sample was PBMCs, mostly from graft donor cells, taken 360 days after TCRalphabeta/CD19-depleted stem cell transplant. All receptors come from a male patient younger than 18 who had a stem cell transplant for acute myeloid leukemia, so the T cells may come from the graft donor. The CDR3 runs from the conserved cysteine through the conserved F or W. D genes are given only for firm matches. Clone size appears in some rows only: once, few, many, or a class for an expanded clone.

>TRBV7-3|TRBJ2-3|TRBD2|few
TGTGCCAGCAGCCGTCGCGGATCCTTAGCGGGAGGGGACACAGATACGCAGTATTTT
CASSRRGSLAGGDTDTQYF
>TRBV6-2/TRBV6-3|TRBJ1-4|.|.
TGTGCCAGCAGTTACCCCGGTCGTGAAAAACTGTTTTTT
CASSYPGREKLFF
>TRBV5-1|TRBJ2-7|.|once
TGCGCCAGCAGCTGGAGCGGAGAGCAGTACTTC
CASSWSGEQYF
>TRBV12-3/TRBV12-4|TRBJ2-3|TRBD2|.
TGTGCCAGCAGTTTTGCAGGACTAGCGGGGTACAACGGCACAGATACGCAGTATTTT
CASSFAGLAGYNGTDTQYF
>TRBV5-1|TRBJ2-5|TRBD1|many
TGCGCCAGCAGGACAGGGGGCGTGGTGGACACAGAGACCCAGTACTTC
CASRTGGVVDTETQYF
>TRBV29-1|TRBJ2-7|TRBD2|.
TGCAGCGTTGCCTTTCTAGCGGGAACCTACGAGCAGTACTTC
CSVAFLAGTYEQYF
>TRBV7-2|TRBJ2-1|.|few
TGTGCCAGCAGCCGGGACAGCCAAGGACTAGCCTCGTCAGTCTTC
CASSRDSQGLASSVF
>TRBV7-3|TRBJ2-3|.|many
TGTGCCAGCAGCTTGGTGGGTTTGGGCCTCACAGATACGCAGTATTTT
CASSLVGLGLTDTQYF
>TRBV20-1|TRBJ2-3|.|few
TGCAGTGCTACGGTCGGTAGCACAGATACGCAGTATTTT
CSATVGSTDTQYF
>TRBV20-1|TRBJ2-4|TRBD2|.
TGCAGTGCTGGCCTTAGCGGGTACAAAAACATTCAGTACTTC
CSAGLSGYKNIQYF
>TRBV6-1|TRBJ2-3|.|few
TGTGCCAGCAGCCAATATAGCGGCTACACAGATACGCAGTATTTT
CASSQYSGYTDTQYF
>TRBV7-6|TRBJ1-1|.|few
TGTGCCAGCAGCTTAGCGCTTTCGGACCTAATTGGCTCGACAGTGAACACTGAAGCTTTCTTT
CASSLALSDLIGSTVNTEAFF
>TRBV6-2/TRBV6-3|TRBJ2-2|TRBD2|few
TGTGCCAGCAGTCCTCCGGGACTAGCGGGATTCTTGGATACCGGGGAGCTGTTTTTT
CASSPPGLAGFLDTGELFF
>TRBV11-2|TRBJ2-2|TRBD2|few
TGTGCCAGCAGCTTAGGCGGGAGTGTGCGTAGACGGATTACCGGGGAGCTGTTTTTT
CASSLGGSVRRRITGELFF
>TRBV20-1|TRBJ2-5|.|many
TGCAGTGCTAGACGGAGAGGAGAGACCCAGTACTTC
CSARRRGETQYF
>TRBV20-1|TRBJ1-5|.|many
TGCAGTGCTGTACAGCTATCCCAGCATTTT
CSAVQLSQHF
>TRBV7-6|TRBJ2-7|.|few
TGTGCCAGCAGCCTCCTCGACTCTCCACTGGGGGAGCAGTACTTC
CASSLLDSPLGEQYF
>TRBV7-6|TRBJ2-2|TRBD2|many
TGTGCCAGCAGCTTAGCGGGACTAGCACCCACCGGGGAGCTGTTTTTT
CASSLAGLAPTGELFF
>TRBV20-1|TRBJ2-3|.|.
TGCAGTGCTAGAGATTGGTTATCTACGCAGTATTTT
CSARDWLSTQYF
>TRBV12-3/TRBV12-4|TRBJ2-3|TRBD2|many
TGTGCCAGCGGTACTAGCGGGAGCACAGATACGCAGTATTTT
CASGTSGSTDTQYF
>TRBV18|TRBJ2-6|.|few
TGTGCCAGCTCACCACCGGGGTTGTCTGGGGCCAACGTCCTGACTTTC
CASSPPGLSGANVLTF
>TRBV23-1|TRBJ2-1|TRBD1|.
TGCGCCAGCAGTCAACACAGGGGGGACTACAATGAGCAGTTCTTC
CASSQHRGDYNEQFF
>TRBV5-5|TRBJ1-5|TRBD1|few
TGTGCCAGCAGCAGCGTCCCGGGACAGGGGGCAAGCAATCAGCCCCAGCATTTT
CASSSVPGQGASNQPQHF
>TRBV24-1|TRBJ2-7|.|few
TGTGCCACCAGTGATTCTTTCGGACGGACCTACGAGCAGTACTTC
CATSDSFGRTYEQYF
>TRBV4-3|TRBJ2-3|.|many
TGCGCCAGCAGCCAAGATCTGGCGGGGCCGCAGTATTTT
CASSQDLAGPQYF
>TRBV29-1|TRBJ2-2|TRBD1|many
TGCAGCGTCTGGGACAGGGGGCGCGTGGACACCGGGGAGCTGTTTTTT
CSVWDRGRVDTGELFF
>TRBV4-3|TRBJ2-7|TRBD2|many
TGCGCCAGCAGCCAAGATCGGGTCCTAGCGGCCTACGAGCAGTACTTC
CASSQDRVLAAYEQYF
>TRBV18|TRBJ1-3|.|few
TGTGCCAGCTCACCATTGGAGAGTCACTCTGGAAACACCATATATTTT
CASSPLESHSGNTIYF
>TRBV19|TRBJ2-3|.|.
TGTGCCAGTAGGCCCAGGGAAGGGACTCCGGCTGTGGGCACAGATACGCAGTATTTT
CASRPREGTPAVGTDTQYF